Listed below are T cell receptor beta chains from one sample, sequenced in a study of resident and recirculating memory T cells in vitiligo. Data came from immunoSEQ multiplex PCR; TCRdb stores just in-frame clones and leaves some out. The repertoire holds some 70,000 clones, with roughly nine tenths as singletons. The sequenced sample was blood. Receptors were obtained from a male donor with vitiligo. The CDR3 runs from the conserved cysteine through the conserved F or W. A D gene is named only where the DNA matches it firmly. Some rows mark clone size as missing; the rest say once, few, many or name a class of expanded clone.

d_gene	j_gene	v_gene	abundance	CDR3aa	CDR3nt
-	TRBJ1-4	TRBV18	-	CASSPPGGVEKLFF	TGTGCCAGCTCACCACCTGGGGGGGTTGAAAAACTGTTTTTT
TRBD1	TRBJ2-2	TRBV14	-	CASSQDPQGDTGELFF	TGTGCCAGCAGCCAAGACCCCCAGGGGGACACCGGGGAGCTGTTTTTT
-	TRBJ1-1	TRBV19	-	CASSLGAEAFF	TGTGCCAGTAGTCTGGGAGCTGAAGCTTTCTTT
-	TRBJ1-3	TRBV4-3	-	CASSRTDGGRDTIYF	TGCGCCAGCAGCCGAACGGACGGGGGGCGGGACACCATATATTTT
TRBD1	TRBJ1-2	TRBV27	-	CASSLTGGEDGYTF	TGTGCCAGCAGTTTGACAGGGGGTGAGGATGGCTACACCTTC
-	TRBJ1-1	TRBV27	-	CASSSRGGTEAFF	TGTGCCAGCAGTTCCAGGGGAGGGACTGAAGCTTTCTTT
-	TRBJ1-6	TRBV28	-	CASSPTAAGSYNSPLHF	TGTGCCAGCAGTCCCACAGCCGCGGGCTCCTATAATTCACCCCTCCACTTT
-	TRBJ1-1	TRBV2	-	CASSELAGLNTEAFF	TGTGCCAGCAGTGAATTGGCAGGGTTGAACACTGAAGCTTTCTTT
TRBD1	TRBJ2-7	TRBV2	once	CASSRQGTTYEQYF	TGTGCCAGCAGTCGACAGGGAACGACCTACGAGCAGTACTTC
TRBD1	TRBJ1-6	TRBV5-1	-	CASASSTGTASNSPLHF	TGCGCCAGCGCTTCCTCCACGGGGACAGCGAGTAATTCACCCCTCCACTTT
-	TRBJ2-5	TRBV5-1	-	CASSLDRALPQETQYF	TGCGCCAGCAGCTTGGACAGGGCTCTACCGCAAGAGACCCAGTACTTC
TRBD1	TRBJ2-7	TRBV5-1	-	CASSIGTVFYEQYF	TGCGCCAGCAGCATCGGGACAGTCTTCTACGAGCAGTACTTC
-	TRBJ1-1	TRBV7-2	-	CASSLARGATEAFF	TGTGCCAGCAGCTTAGCCAGGGGTGCGACTGAAGCTTTCTTT
TRBD1	TRBJ1-5	TRBV7-8	-	CASSFVPPGQGNQPQHF	TGTGCCAGCAGCTTCGTTCCCCCGGGACAGGGGAATCAGCCCCAGCATTTT
TRBD1	TRBJ1-1	TRBV10-3	-	CAISVTGTGNTEAFF	TGTGCCATCAGTGTTACCGGGACAGGGAACACTGAAGCTTTCTTT
-	TRBJ2-3	TRBV7-2	-	CASSPRPGSTDTQYF	TGTGCCAGCAGCCCACGGCCGGGGAGCACAGATACGCAGTATTTT
-	TRBJ1-2	TRBV14	-	CASSRTDRYGYTF	TGTGCCAGCAGCCGGACAGATAGATATGGCTACACCTTC
TRBD1	TRBJ2-3	TRBV5-1	once	CASSLAQTGGEADTQYF	TGCGCCAGCAGCTTGGCCCAGACAGGGGGTGAGGCAGATACGCAGTATTTT
-	TRBJ1-1	TRBV7-8	-	CASSLPLMNTEAFF	TGTGCCAGCAGCTTACCCCTAATGAACACTGAAGCTTTCTTT
-	TRBJ1-1	TRBV10-3	-	CAISDARAVGEAFF	TGTGCCATCAGTGATGCCAGGGCTGTCGGTGAAGCTTTCTTT
TRBD1	TRBJ1-2	TRBV20-1	-	CSGDSNYGYTF	TGCAGTGGGGACAGTAACTATGGCTACACCTTC
-	TRBJ1-2	TRBV19	-	CASRSPGNVGYTF	TGTGCCAGTAGATCCCCGGGTAATGTGGGCTACACCTTC
-	TRBJ2-7	TRBV28	-	CASSWRDYEQYF	TGTGCCAGCAGTTGGCGGGACTACGAGCAGTACTTC
TRBD1	TRBJ2-7	TRBV29-1	-	CSVETHTQGGEQYF	TGCAGCGTTGAAACCCACACACAGGGGGGCGAGCAGTACTTC
-	TRBJ1-1	TRBV4-2	-	CASSPRSGDTEAFF	TGTGCCAGCAGCCCTAGGTCCGGGGATACTGAAGCTTTCTTT
-	TRBJ2-7	TRBV28	-	CASSLQGHEQYF	TGTGCCAGCAGTTTACAGGGCCACGAGCAGTACTTC
TRBD2	TRBJ2-3	TRBV5-6	-	CASSLARGGGTDTQYF	TGTGCCAGCAGCTTGGCCCGGGGGGGCGGAACAGATACGCAGTATTTT
TRBD2	TRBJ2-2	TRBV6-5	-	CASSLGGGTGELFF	TGTGCCAGCAGTTTAGGCGGGGGGACCGGGGAGCTGTTTTTT
TRBD2	TRBJ2-5	TRBV7-8	-	CASSSRGTSGGQETQYF	TGTGCCAGCAGCTCCCGAGGGACTAGCGGGGGCCAAGAGACCCAGTACTTC
TRBD1	TRBJ1-4	TRBV30	-	CAWSANHDRGGDEKLFF	TGTGCCTGGAGTGCCAACCACGACAGGGGTGGTGATGAAAAACTGTTTTTT
TRBD1	TRBJ2-7	TRBV7-2	-	CASSQGQLPYEQYF	TGTGCCAGCAGCCAGGGACAGTTACCCTACGAGCAGTACTTC
-	TRBJ2-1	TRBV12-1	-	CASSFGLAGGRYNEQFF	TGTGCCAGCAGCTTTGGTTTAGCGGGGGGGCGGTACAATGAGCAGTTCTTC
TRBD1	TRBJ1-5	TRBV4-3	-	CASSQERYETGVQPQHF	TGCGCCAGCAGCCAAGAAAGGTACGAGACAGGGGTTCAGCCCCAGCATTTT
-	TRBJ1-1	TRBV10-3	-	CASRQGEIMNTEAFF	TGTGCCAGCCGCCAAGGAGAAATCATGAACACTGAAGCTTTCTTT
TRBD1	TRBJ2-2	TRBV27	-	CASSFRTGSGELFF	TGTGCCAGCAGTTTCAGGACAGGGTCCGGGGAGCTGTTTTTT
-	TRBJ2-5	TRBV7-3	-	CASSFDTSSSRETQYF	TGTGCCAGCAGCTTTGACACTAGCTCCTCCCGGGAGACCCAGTACTTC
-	TRBJ1-4	TRBV4-1	-	CASSQDAGEKLFF	TGCGCCAGCAGCCAAGATGCGGGTGAAAAACTGTTTTTT
-	TRBJ2-3	TRBV5-1	-	CASSLGLVTDTQYF	TGCGCCAGCAGCTTGGGACTAGTCACCGATACGCAGTATTTT
-	TRBJ2-3	TRBV28	-	CASSLDTQYF	TGTGCCAGCAGCTTGGATACGCAGTATTTT
TRBD1	TRBJ2-1	TRBV29-1	-	CSVEDWGQGSYNEQFF	TGCAGCGTTGAAGACTGGGGACAGGGCTCCTACAATGAGCAGTTCTTC
TRBD1	TRBJ2-1	TRBV2	-	CASTRQGGFNEQFF	TGTGCCAGCACAAGGCAAGGGGGCTTCAATGAGCAGTTCTTC
TRBD1	TRBJ1-1	TRBV2	-	CASQGGNTEAFF	TGTGCCAGTCAGGGGGGAAACACTGAAGCTTTCTTT
-	TRBJ2-3	TRBV4-3	-	CASSQDLWRPGGTDTQYF	TGCGCCAGCAGCCAAGATTTGTGGCGGCCGGGGGGCACAGATACGCAGTATTTT
TRBD2	TRBJ2-3	TRBV6-4	-	CASSDSSLGSSGGSDTQYF	TGTGCCAGCAGTGACTCGAGCTTGGGGTCTAGCGGGGGATCAGATACGCAGTATTTT
TRBD1	TRBJ1-5	TRBV5-5	-	CASSLETGNQPQHF	TGTGCCAGCAGCTTGGAGACAGGGAACCAGCCCCAGCATTTT
TRBD2	TRBJ2-3	TRBV27	-	CASTPVWTHLAGTDTQYF	TGTGCCAGCACCCCGGTCTGGACTCACCTAGCGGGCACAGATACGCAGTATTTT
-	TRBJ2-1	TRBV11-3	-	CASSLDPRGQQFF	TGTGCCAGCAGCTTAGATCCCAGGGGACAGCAGTTCTTC